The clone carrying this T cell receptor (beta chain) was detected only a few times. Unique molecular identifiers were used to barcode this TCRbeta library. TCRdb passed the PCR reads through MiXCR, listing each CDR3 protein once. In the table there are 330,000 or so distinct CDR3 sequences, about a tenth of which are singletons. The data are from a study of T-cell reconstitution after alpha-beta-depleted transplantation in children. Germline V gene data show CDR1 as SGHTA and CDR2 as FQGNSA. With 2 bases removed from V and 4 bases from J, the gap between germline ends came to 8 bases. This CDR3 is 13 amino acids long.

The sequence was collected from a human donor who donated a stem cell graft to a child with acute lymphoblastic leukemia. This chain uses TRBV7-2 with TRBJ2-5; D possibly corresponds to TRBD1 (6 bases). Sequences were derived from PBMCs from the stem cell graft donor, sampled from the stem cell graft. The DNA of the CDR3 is TGTGCCAGCAGCTTACAGGGGACAGAGACCCAGTACTTC. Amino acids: CASSLQGTETQYF.